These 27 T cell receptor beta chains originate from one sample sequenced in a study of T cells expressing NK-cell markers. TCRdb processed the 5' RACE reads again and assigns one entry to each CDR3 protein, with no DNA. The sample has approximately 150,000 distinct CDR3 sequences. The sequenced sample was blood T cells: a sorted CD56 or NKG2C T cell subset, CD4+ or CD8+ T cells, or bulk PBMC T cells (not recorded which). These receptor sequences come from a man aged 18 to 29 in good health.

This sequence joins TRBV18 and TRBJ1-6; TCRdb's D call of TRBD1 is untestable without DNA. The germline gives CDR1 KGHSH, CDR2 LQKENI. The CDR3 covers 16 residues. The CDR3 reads CASSPPGRGRNSPLHF.

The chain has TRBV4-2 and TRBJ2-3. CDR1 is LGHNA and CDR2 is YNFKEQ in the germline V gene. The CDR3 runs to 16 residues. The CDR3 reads CASSQDLWSSTDTQYF.

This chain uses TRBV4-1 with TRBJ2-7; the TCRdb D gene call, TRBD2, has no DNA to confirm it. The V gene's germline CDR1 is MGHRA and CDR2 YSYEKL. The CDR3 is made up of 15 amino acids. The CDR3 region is CASSQTSGRSYEQYF.

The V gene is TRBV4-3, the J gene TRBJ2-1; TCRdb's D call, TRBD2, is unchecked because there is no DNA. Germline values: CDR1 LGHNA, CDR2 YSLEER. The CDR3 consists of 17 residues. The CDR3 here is CASSQEVAGTPGNEQFF.

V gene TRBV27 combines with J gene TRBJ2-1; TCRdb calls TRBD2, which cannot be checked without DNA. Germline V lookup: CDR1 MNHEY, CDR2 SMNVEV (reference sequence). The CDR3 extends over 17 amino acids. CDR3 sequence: CASSSLTSPSSYNEQFF.

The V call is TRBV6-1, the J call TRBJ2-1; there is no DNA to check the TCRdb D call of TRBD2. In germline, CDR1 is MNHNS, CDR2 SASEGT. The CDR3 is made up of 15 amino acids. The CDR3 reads CASSEIDAGGGEQFF.

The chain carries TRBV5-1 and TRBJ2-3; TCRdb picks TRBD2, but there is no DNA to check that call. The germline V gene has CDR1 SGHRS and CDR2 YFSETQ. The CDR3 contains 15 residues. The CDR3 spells CASSFSSGGTDTQYF.

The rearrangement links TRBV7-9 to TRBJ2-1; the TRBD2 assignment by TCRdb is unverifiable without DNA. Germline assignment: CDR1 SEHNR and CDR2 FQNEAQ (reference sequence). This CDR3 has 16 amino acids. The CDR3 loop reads CASSGVSGRDYNEQFF.

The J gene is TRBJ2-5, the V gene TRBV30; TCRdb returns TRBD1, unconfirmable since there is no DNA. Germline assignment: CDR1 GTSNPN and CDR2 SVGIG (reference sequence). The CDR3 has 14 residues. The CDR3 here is CAWEPGAGEETQYF.

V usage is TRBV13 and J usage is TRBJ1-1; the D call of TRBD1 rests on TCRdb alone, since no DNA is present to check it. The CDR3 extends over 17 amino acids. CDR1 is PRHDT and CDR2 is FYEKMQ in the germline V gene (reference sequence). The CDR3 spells CASSLGPRQGENTEAFF.

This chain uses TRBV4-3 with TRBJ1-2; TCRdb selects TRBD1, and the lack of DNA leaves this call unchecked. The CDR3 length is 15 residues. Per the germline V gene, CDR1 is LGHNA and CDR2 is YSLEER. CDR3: CASSQDRGESYGYTF.

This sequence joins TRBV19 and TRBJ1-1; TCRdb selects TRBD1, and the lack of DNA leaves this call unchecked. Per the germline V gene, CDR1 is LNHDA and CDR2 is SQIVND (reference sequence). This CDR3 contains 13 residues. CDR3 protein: CASWGGPNTEAFF.

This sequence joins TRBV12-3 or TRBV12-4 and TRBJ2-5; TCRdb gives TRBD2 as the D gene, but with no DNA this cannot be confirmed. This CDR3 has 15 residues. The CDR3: CASSLSSGPFGTQYF.

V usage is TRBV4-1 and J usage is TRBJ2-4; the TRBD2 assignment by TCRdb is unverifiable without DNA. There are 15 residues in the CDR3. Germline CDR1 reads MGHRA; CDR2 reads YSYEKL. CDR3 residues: CASSQVYSPKNIQYF.

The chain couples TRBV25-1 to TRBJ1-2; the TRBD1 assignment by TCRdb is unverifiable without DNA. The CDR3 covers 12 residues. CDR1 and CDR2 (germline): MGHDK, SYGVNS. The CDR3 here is CASGDRGYGYTF.

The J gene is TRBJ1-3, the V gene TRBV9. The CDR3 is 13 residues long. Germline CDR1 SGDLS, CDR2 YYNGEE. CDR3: CASSGSSGNTIYF.

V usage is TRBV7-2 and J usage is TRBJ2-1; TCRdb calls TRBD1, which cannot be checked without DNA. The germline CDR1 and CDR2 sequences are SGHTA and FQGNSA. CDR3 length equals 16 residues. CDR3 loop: CASSELAPTTYNEQFF.

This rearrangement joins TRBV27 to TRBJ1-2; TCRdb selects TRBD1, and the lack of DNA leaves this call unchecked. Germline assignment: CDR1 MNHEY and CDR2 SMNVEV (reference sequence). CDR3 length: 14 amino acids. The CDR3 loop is CASSSTGSNYGYTF.

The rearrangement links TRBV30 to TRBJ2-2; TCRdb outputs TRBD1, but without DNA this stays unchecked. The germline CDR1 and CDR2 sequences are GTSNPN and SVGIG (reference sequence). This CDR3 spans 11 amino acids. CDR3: CGGVNTGELFF. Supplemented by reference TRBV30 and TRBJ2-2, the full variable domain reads SQTIHQWPATLVQPVGSPLSLECTVEGTSNPNLYWYRQAAGRGLQLLFYSVGIGQISSEVPQNLSASRPQDRQFILSSKKLLLSDSGFYLCGGVNTGELFFGEGSRLTVL.

CDR3 protein: CASSFLEGNEQFF. The chain joins TRBV7-8 to TRBJ2-1; as DNA is missing, the TRBD2 call by TCRdb cannot be tested. The CDR3 consists of 13 residues. Germline V gene lookup returns CDR1 SGHVS and CDR2 FQNEAQ.

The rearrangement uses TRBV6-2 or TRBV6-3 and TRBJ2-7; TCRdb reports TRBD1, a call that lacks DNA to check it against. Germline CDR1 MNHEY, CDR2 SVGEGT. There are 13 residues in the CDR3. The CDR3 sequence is CASNRDREYEQYF.

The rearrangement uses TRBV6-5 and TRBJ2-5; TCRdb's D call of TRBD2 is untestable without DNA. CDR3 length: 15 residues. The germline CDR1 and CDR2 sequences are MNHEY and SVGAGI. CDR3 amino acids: CASSYSRQGGETQYF.

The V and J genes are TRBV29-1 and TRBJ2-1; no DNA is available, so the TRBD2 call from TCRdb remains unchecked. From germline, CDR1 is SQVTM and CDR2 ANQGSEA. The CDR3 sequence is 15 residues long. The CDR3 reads CSVGLAGFSYNEQFF.

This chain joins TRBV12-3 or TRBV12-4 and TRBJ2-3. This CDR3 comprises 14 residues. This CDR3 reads CASSSQLAQDTQYF.

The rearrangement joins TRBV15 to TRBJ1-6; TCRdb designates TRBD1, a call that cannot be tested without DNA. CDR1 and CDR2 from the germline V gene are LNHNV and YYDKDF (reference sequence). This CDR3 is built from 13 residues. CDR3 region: CATAGQNNSPLHF. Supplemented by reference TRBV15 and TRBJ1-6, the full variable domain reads DAMVIQNPRYQVTQFGKPVTLSCSQTLNHNVMYWYQQKSSQAPKLLFHYYDKDFNNEADTPDNFQSRRPNTSFCFLDIRSPGLGDTAMYLCATAGQNNSPLHFGNGTRLTVT.

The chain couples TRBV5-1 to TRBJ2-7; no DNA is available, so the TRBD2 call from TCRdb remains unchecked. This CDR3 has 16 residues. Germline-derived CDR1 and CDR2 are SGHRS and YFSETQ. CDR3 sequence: CASSLTGLAGEYEQYF.

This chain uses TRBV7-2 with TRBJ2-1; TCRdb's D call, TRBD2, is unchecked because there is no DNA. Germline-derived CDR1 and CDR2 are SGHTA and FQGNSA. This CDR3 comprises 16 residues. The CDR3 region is CASSASGRSLHNEQFF.